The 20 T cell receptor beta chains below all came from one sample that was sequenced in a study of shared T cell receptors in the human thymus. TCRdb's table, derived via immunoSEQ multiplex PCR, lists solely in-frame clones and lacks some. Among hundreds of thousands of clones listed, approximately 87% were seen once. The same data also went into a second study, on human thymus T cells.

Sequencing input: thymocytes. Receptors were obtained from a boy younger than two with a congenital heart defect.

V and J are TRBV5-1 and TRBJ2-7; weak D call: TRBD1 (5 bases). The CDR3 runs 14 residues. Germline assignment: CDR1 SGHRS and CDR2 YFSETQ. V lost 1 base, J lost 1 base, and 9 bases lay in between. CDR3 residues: CASSLWQGSYEQYF. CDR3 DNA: TGCGCCAGCAGCTTGTGGCAGGGTTCCTACGAGCAGTACTTC.

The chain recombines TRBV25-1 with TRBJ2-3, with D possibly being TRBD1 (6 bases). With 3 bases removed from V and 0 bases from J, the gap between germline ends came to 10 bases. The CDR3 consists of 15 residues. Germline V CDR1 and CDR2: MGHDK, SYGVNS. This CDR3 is CASSDGTSSTDTQYF. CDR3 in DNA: TGTGCCAGCAGTGACGGGACATCTAGCACAGATACGCAGTATTTT.

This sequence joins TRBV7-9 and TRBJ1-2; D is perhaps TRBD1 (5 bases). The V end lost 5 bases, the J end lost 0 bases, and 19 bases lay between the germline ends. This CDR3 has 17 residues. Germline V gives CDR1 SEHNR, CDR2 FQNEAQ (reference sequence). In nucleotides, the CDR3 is TGTGCCAGCAGCCCCTCCCAGGGTTTTATACCTAACTATGGCTACACCTTC. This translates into CASSPSQGFIPNYGYTF.

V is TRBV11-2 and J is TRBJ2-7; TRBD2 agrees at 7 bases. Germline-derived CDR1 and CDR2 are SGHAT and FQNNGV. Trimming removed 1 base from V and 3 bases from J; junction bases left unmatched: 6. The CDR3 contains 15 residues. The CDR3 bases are TGTGCCAGCAGCTTAGCGGGCGGGAGATTCTACGAGCAGTACTTC. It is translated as CASSLAGGRFYEQYF.

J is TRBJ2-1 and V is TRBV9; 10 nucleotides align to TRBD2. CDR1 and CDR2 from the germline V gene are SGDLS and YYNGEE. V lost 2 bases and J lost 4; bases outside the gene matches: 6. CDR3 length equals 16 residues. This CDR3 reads CASSVRTSGIYNEQFF. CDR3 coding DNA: TGTGCCAGCAGCGTTAGAACTAGCGGGATTTACAATGAGCAGTTCTTC.

CDR3 in amino acids: CASSLDPGLAGPTVNEQFF. CDR3 nucleotide sequence: TGTGCCAGCAGCTTAGATCCCGGACTAGCGGGGCCCACAGTCAATGAGCAGTTCTTC. The V call is TRBV11-3, the J call TRBJ2-1; 12 bases fit TRBD2. CDR1 is SGHNT, CDR2 YENEEA, per germline. The V and J ends lost 0 bases and 6 bases, in that order; junction bases with no gene match: 12. The CDR3 is 19 amino acids.

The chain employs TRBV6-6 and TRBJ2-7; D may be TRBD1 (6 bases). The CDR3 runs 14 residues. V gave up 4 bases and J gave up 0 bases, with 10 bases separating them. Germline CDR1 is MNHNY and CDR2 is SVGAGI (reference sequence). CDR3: CASSFGDISYEQYF. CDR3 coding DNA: TGTGCCAGCAGTTTCGGGGACATCTCCTACGAGCAGTACTTC.

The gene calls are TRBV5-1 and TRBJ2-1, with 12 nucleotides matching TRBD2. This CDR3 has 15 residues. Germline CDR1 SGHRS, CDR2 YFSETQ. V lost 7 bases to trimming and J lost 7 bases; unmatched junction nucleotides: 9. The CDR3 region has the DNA TGCGCCAGCGCATCCTGGACTAGCGGGACAAATGAGCAGTTCTTC. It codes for CASASWTSGTNEQFF.

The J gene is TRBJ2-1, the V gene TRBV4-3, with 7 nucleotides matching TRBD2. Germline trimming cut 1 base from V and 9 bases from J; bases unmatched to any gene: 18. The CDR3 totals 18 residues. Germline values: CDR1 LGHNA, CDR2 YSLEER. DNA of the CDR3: TGCGCCAGCAGCCAAGGGATAGCCCCCGGACCCGGGGGGAGTGAGCAGTTCTTC. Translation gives CASSQGIAPGPGGSEQFF.

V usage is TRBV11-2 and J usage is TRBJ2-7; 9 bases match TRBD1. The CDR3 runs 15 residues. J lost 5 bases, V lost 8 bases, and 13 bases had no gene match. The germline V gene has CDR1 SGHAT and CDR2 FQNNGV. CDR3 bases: TGTGCCAGCGTAGGAACCGGGACAGGGTGGGACGAGCAGTACTTC. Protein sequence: CASVGTGTGWDEQYF.

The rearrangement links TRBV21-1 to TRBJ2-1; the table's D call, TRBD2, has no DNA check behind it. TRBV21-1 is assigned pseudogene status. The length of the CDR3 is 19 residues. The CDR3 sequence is CASSPTRGLLRTSYNEQFF. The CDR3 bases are TGTGCCAGCAGCCCCACCCGAGGGCTACTACGCACATCCTACAATGAGCAGTTCTTC.

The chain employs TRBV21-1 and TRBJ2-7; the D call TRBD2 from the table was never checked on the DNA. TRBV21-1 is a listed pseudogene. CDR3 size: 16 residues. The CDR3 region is CASKYGRVPRRVEQYF. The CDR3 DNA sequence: TGTGCCAGCAAGTACGGCCGGGTTCCTCGTCGGGTCGAGCAGTACTTC.

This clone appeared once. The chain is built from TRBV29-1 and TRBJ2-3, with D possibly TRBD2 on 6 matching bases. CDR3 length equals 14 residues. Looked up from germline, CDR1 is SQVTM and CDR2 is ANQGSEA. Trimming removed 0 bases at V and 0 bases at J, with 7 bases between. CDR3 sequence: CSVEEGTSTDTQYF. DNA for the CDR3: TGCAGCGTTGAAGAAGGGACTAGCACAGATACGCAGTATTTT.

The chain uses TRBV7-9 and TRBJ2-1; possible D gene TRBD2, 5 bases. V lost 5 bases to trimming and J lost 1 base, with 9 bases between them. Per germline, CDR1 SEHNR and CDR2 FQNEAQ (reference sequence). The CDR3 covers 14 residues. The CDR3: CASSPCGSYNEQFF. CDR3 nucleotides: TGTGCCAGCAGCCCCTGCGGGTCCTACAATGAGCAGTTCTTC.

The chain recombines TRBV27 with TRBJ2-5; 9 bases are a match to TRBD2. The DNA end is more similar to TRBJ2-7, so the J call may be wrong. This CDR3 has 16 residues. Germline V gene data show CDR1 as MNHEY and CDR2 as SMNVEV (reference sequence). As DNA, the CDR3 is TGTGCCAGCAGCCTAACCGGGACTAGCTTAATCTACGAGCAGTACTTC. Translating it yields CASSLTGTSLIYEQYF.

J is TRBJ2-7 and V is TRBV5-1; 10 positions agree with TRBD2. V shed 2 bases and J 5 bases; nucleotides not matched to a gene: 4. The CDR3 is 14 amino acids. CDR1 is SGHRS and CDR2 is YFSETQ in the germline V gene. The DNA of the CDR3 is TGCGCCAGCAGCTTAGCGGGAGGGCCCCACGAGCAGTACTTC. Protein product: CASSLAGGPHEQYF.

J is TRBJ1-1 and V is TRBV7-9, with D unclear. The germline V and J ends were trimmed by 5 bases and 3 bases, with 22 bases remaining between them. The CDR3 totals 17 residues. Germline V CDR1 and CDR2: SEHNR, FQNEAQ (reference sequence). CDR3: CASSLDGPLMEDTEAFF. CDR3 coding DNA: TGTGCCAGCAGCCTAGATGGGCCATTGATGGAGGACACTGAAGCTTTCTTT. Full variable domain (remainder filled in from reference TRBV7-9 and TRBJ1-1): DTGVSQNPRHKITKRGQNVTFRCDPISEHNRLYWYRQTLGQGPEFLTYFQNEAQLEKSRLLSDRFSAERPKGSFSTLEIQRTEQGDSAMYLCASSLDGPLMEDTEAFFGQGTRLTVV.

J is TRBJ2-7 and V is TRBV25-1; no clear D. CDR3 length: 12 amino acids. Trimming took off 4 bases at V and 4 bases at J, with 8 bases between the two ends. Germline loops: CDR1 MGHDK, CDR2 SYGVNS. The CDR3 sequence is CASSVSGYEQYF. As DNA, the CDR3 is TGTGCCAGCAGTGTATCAGGTTACGAGCAGTACTTC.

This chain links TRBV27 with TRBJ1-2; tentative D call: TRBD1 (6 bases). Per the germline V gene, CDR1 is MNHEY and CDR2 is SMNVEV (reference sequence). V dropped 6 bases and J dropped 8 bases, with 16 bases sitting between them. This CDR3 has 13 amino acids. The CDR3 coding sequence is TGTGCCAGCAGGTCGGGGTCAGGGGCCGGCTACACCTTC. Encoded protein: CASRSGSGAGYTF.

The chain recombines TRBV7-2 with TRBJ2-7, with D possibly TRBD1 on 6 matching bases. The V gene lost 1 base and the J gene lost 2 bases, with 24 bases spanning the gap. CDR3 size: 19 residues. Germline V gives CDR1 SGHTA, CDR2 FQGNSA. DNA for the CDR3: TGTGCCAGCAGCTTAGTTCGACCACGACCAGGGGATCGCACCTACGAGCAGTACTTC. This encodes CASSLVRPRPGDRTYEQYF.